This T cell receptor (beta chain) appears in the sequencing data of a study of T-cell reconstitution after alpha-beta-depleted transplantation in children. Using unique molecular identifiers, the investigators prepared the TCRbeta library. TCRdb re-called the PCR reads through MiXCR, storing one row per CDR3 protein. The sample yields just over 350,000 distinct CDR3 sequences, more than 10% seen once. This clonotype was detected a few times. V lost 3 bases and J lost 5, with 11 bases in between. The CDR3 runs to 14 residues. The clonotype originates from a human donor who donated a stem cell graft to a child with Fanconi anemia. The sample was PBMCs, taken from the stem cell graft. The rearrangement uses TRBV12-3 or TRBV12-4 and TRBJ2-1; the D is unclear. CDR3 in amino acids: CASSLGSRNNEQFF. The CDR3 DNA reads as TGTGCCAGCAGTTTGGGCAGTAGAAACAATGAGCAGTTCTTC.